These 10 T cell receptor beta chains share one sample of origin, sequenced in a study of T cells in Graves' hyperthyroidism and ophthalmopathy. Amplification yielded TCR beta CDR3 regions, with RNA transcripts as the source. The TCR CDR3 was amplified in a first-round RT-PCR using the HTBI primer set. TCRdb ran MiXCR on the multiplex PCR reads and lists one entry per CDR3 protein. The repertoire includes 560,000 or so distinct CDR3 sequences, 20% of them detected once, and 47% sits in the top ten. Specimen: blood. Receptors originate from a man between 35 and 55 years old with Graves' ophthalmopathy.

The V and J genes are TRBV7-2 and TRBJ2-5; 8 nucleotides align to TRBD2. V was pared by 5 bases and J by 7 bases, with 12 bases of the junction left unmatched. Germline assignment: CDR1 SGHTA and CDR2 FQGNSA. The CDR3 is 15 residues long. In DNA, the CDR3 is TGTGCCAGCAGCCTCGGGACTAGAAACGGTGGGACCCAGTACTTC. Translation gives CASSLGTRNGGTQYF.

This clonotype was seen a few times. The V call is TRBV5-1, the J call TRBJ2-6, with D possibly being TRBD2 (5 bases). This CDR3 contains 18 residues. The germline CDR1 and CDR2 sequences are SGHRS and YFSETQ. V lost 0 bases and J lost 0, with 13 bases in between. The CDR3 region has the DNA TGCGCCAGCAGCTTGGATGGAGGCCCTCGCTCTGGGGCCAACGTCCTGACTTTC. This encodes CASSLDGGPRSGANVLTF. Variable domain in full (rest from reference TRBV5-1 and TRBJ2-6): KAGVTQTPRYLIKTRGQQVTLSCSPISGHRSVSWYQQTPGQGLQFLFEYFSETQRNKGNFPGRFSGRQFSNSRSEMNVSTLELGDSALYLCASSLDGGPRSGANVLTFGAGSRLTVL.

This rearrangement joins TRBV7-9 to TRBJ1-1; D is possibly TRBD1 (5 bases). The CDR3 runs 16 residues. Germline V gives CDR1 SEHNR, CDR2 FQNEAQ (reference sequence). Trimming removed 5 bases at V and 0 bases at J, with 16 bases between. CDR3 loop: CASSPPFRGLNTEAFF. CDR3 DNA sequence: TGTGCCAGCAGCCCCCCTTTCCGGGGACTGAACACTGAAGCTTTCTTT.

Ten or more counts support this clonotype. V and J are TRBV3-1 and TRBJ1-5; D call uncertain. Germline CDR1 is LGHDT and CDR2 is YNNKEL (reference sequence). Trimming left V 1 base short and J 1 base short, with 5 bases between. The CDR3 runs to 14 residues. The CDR3 DNA sequence: TGTGCCAGCAGCCAAGCCTTAAGCAATCAGCCCCAGCATTTT. Translating it yields CASSQALSNQPQHF.

In regard to this clonotype: It may be a read error: a sequence one base away is much more abundant. The rearrangement joins TRBV6-2 or TRBV6-3 to TRBJ1-1; D not resolved. Germline V gives CDR1 MNHEY, CDR2 SVGEGT. The CDR3 has 12 amino acids. The CDR3 loop reads CATGEANTEALF. The CDR3 DNA follows: TGTGCCACAGGAGAAGCGAACACTGAAGCTCTCTTT.

The genes are TRBV11-2 and TRBJ1-2, with 7 nucleotides matching TRBD1. The J segment lost 8 bases and the V segment lost 8 bases, leaving 20 bases of the junction unmatched. The germline gives CDR1 SGHAT, CDR2 FQNNGV. This CDR3 has 16 amino acids. In nucleotides, the CDR3 is TGTGCCAGCGGCCCCAGGACAGGTCCAACTCCGAGGGGCTACACCTTC. It translates to CASGPRTGPTPRGYTF.

The genes are TRBV10-3 and TRBJ2-4; D might be TRBD2 (6 bases). V lost 3 bases and J lost 1, with 16 bases in between. Germline loops: CDR1 ENHRY, CDR2 SYGVKD. This CDR3 comprises 17 residues. The DNA of the CDR3 is TGTGCCATCAGTGATGCGGGGACCGAACGGGCCAAAAACATTCAGTACTTC. Its protein product is CAISDAGTERAKNIQYF.

The chain joins TRBV15 to TRBJ2-3; a possible D gene is TRBD2 (6 bases). Trimming pared 11 bases from V and 3 bases from J, leaving 15 bases between. The germline V gene has CDR1 LNHNV and CDR2 YYDKDF (reference sequence). The CDR3 is made up of 13 amino acids. The DNA of the CDR3 is TGTGCCGCCCGTGGAGGGAGGACAGATACGCAGTATTTT. This encodes CAARGGRTDTQYF.

The rearrangement links TRBV4-3 to TRBJ2-7; D not certain. The CDR3 is 13 residues long. Germline V gene lookup returns CDR1 LGHNA and CDR2 YSLEER. V was clipped by 0 bases and J by 7 bases, with 10 bases between them. The CDR3 loop is CASSQDSEGEQYF. CDR3 DNA sequence: TGCGCCAGCAGCCAAGACAGCGAAGGAGAGCAGTACTTC.

In this sample, this clonotype turned up a few times. The J gene is TRBJ2-1, the V gene TRBV20-1, with a weak D call TRBD2 (6 bases). V was shortened by 0 bases and J by 2 bases, with 11 bases between the two germline ends. The germline V gene has CDR1 DFQATT and CDR2 SNEGSKA (reference sequence). The CDR3 loop spans 15 amino acids. The CDR3 DNA reads as TGCAGTGCTAGAGACTGGATAGCGGCCTACAATGAGCAGTTCTTC. Protein product: CSARDWIAAYNEQFF.